The 20 T cell receptor beta chains below all came from one sample that was sequenced in a study of CD8 T cells in ankylosing spondylitis. A single record per CDR3 protein comes from TCRdb applying MiXCR to the 5' RACE reads. The sample shows approximately 240,000 distinct CDR3 sequences, about 11% of them seen only once. The sample was blood, either unsorted or a sorted T cell fraction (not recorded which). The receptors come from a male donor with ankylosing spondylitis or in good health (not recorded which).

Many counts were recorded for this clonotype. The CDR3 here is CSVESGDRAQETQYF. Here the CDR3 DNA reads TGCAGCGTTGAATCGGGAGACAGGGCCCAAGAGACCCAGTACTTC. This sequence joins TRBV29-1 and TRBJ2-5; D is perhaps TRBD1 (7 bases). CDR1 is SQVTM and CDR2 is ANQGSEA in the germline V gene. Trimming removed 2 bases from V and 1 base from J, with 14 bases in between. The CDR3 totals 15 residues.

Many counts were recorded for this clonotype. The V gene is TRBV18, the J gene TRBJ1-1; D is undetermined. The CDR3 spans 17 residues. Trimming removed 3 bases from V and 1 base from J, with 18 bases in between. Germline V lookup: CDR1 KGHSH, CDR2 LQKENI. The CDR3: CASSPPAPWPPNTEAFF. CDR3 in DNA: TGTGCCAGCTCACCCCCCGCCCCTTGGCCACCGAACACTGAAGCTTTCTTT.

This clonotype was detected only a few times. The chain joins TRBV6-1 to TRBJ1-6, with no clear D. This CDR3 has 11 amino acids. V was pared by 10 bases and J by 8 bases, with 9 bases between. Germline V lookup: CDR1 MNHNS, CDR2 SASEGT. CDR3 bases: TGTGCCATCGGTTTAGATTCACCCCTCCACTTT. It specifies CAIGLDSPLHF.

This clonotype showed up many times. At one end the junction does not follow the germline gene, possibly because of a read error. This rearrangement joins TRBV3-1 to TRBJ1-6, with unresolved D. The CDR3 is 16 residues long. Germline loops: CDR1 LGHDT, CDR2 YNNKEL (reference sequence). The CDR3 DNA is TGTGCCAGCAGCCCCCCTTCGGGCGGAGGAAATTCGCCCCTCCACTTT. Translation gives CASSPPSGGGNSPLHF.

This clonotype came up a few times. This chain connects TRBV6-5 to TRBJ1-2; D perhaps matches TRBD1 (5 bases). There are 16 residues in the CDR3. Germline assignment: CDR1 MNHEY and CDR2 SVGAGI. Trimming removed 3 bases at V and 6 bases at J, with 20 bases between. CDR3 in DNA: TGTGCCAGCAGTTATTCCCCCGGGAAGGGGTTGAATGGCTACACCTTC. This sequence encodes CASSYSPGKGLNGYTF.

This clonotype was observed at least ten times. The chain is built from TRBV30 and TRBJ2-3; D is perhaps TRBD2 (6 bases). The CDR3 consists of 15 residues. Germline V CDR1 and CDR2: GTSNPN, SVGIG (reference sequence). Between the trimmed V and J ends, which lost 1 base and 0 bases, there was a span of 11 bases. CDR3 region: CAWSEGSGSTDTQYF. CDR3 in DNA: TGTGCCTGGAGTGAGGGTAGCGGCAGCACAGATACGCAGTATTTT. The full variable domain, completed using reference TRBV30 and TRBJ2-3, is SQTIHQWPATLVQPVGSPLSLECTVEGTSNPNLYWYRQAAGRGLQLLFYSVGIGQISSEVPQNLSASRPQDRQFILSSKKLLLSDSGFYLCAWSEGSGSTDTQYFGPGTRLTVL.

The chain links TRBV25-1 to TRBJ2-5; D is undetermined. Trimming removed 4 bases from V and 2 bases from J, with 5 bases in between. This CDR3 has 12 residues. Germline V gene lookup returns CDR1 MGHDK and CDR2 SYGVNS. The CDR3 is CASSGAQETQYF. The CDR3 DNA follows: TGTGCCAGCAGTGGAGCTCAAGAGACCCAGTACTTC.

This clonotype was seen at least ten times. V is TRBV9 and J is TRBJ2-3, with 11 bases identical to TRBD2. The germline V gene encodes CDR1 SGDLS and CDR2 YYNGEE. The ends lost 7 bases at V and 0 bases at J; junction bases unmatched: 7. The CDR3 extends over 16 amino acids. CDR3 bases: TGTGCCAGCGGACTAGCGGGCTTCTCTAGCACAGATACGCAGTATTTT. Translated, it gives CASGLAGFSSTDTQYF.

The V gene is TRBV7-2, the J gene TRBJ1-5, with TRBD1 identical over 9 bases. The CDR3 extends over 15 amino acids. The V and J ends lost 5 bases and 3 bases, in that order; junction bases with no gene match: 5. Per germline, CDR1 SGHTA and CDR2 FQGNSA. CDR3 bases: TGTGCCAGCAGCGTGGGACAGGGTATCAATCAGCCCCAGCATTTT. Its protein product is CASSVGQGINQPQHF.

This clonotype was observed at least ten times. V is TRBV5-1 and J is TRBJ2-3, with 8 bases that match TRBD1. The CDR3 is made up of 17 amino acids. Germline V CDR1 and CDR2: SGHRS, YFSETQ. V lost 3 bases to trimming and J lost 3 bases; unmatched junction nucleotides: 12. This CDR3 reads CASSSDRGKWTTDTQYF. The CDR3 DNA reads as TGCGCCAGCAGCTCCGACAGGGGAAAGTGGACGACAGATACGCAGTATTTT.

This clonotype was observed a handful of times. The chain joins TRBV11-2 to TRBJ2-7; 7 nucleotides match TRBD1. V lost 4 bases to trimming and J lost 2 bases; unmatched junction nucleotides: 11. The CDR3 extends over 16 amino acids. Germline V gene sequence: CDR1 SGHAT, CDR2 FQNNGV. The CDR3 is CASSSPPDRATYEQYF. Written as DNA, the CDR3 is TGTGCCAGCAGCTCCCCCCCCGACAGGGCCACCTACGAGCAGTACTTC.

This clonotype was counted ten times or more. The chain joins TRBV5-1 to TRBJ1-1, with D possibly TRBD1 on 5 matching bases. CDR1 is SGHRS, CDR2 YFSETQ, per germline. V was shortened by 3 bases and J by 1 base, with 13 bases between the two germline ends. There are 15 residues in the CDR3. In DNA form, the CDR3 reads TGCGCCAGCAGCTGGGGCCGAGCTTCGAACACTGAAGCTTTCTTT. Its protein is CASSWGRASNTEAFF.

The rearrangement joins TRBV5-6 to TRBJ1-6, with D possibly matching TRBD1 (5 bases). Trimming took off 0 bases at V and 6 bases at J, with 7 bases between the two ends. Germline lookup yields CDR1 SGHDT and CDR2 YYEEEE. CDR3 length: 14 amino acids. In DNA form, the CDR3 reads TGTGCCAGCAGCTTGGGACAGCCTAATTCACCCCTCCACTTT. Translated: CASSLGQPNSPLHF.

This clonotype was counted many times. This chain uses TRBV6-1 with TRBJ1-2; D is undetermined. The ends were cut back, 3 bases at V and 6 bases at J, with 11 bases in the middle. The CDR3 covers 13 residues. Germline loops: CDR1 MNHNS, CDR2 SASEGT. CDR3 bases: TGTGCCAGCAGTGATACGGGTATTGATGGCTACACCTTC. Protein product: CASSDTGIDGYTF.

The sample holds a few counts of this clonotype. V is TRBV6-1 and J is TRBJ2-3, with 8 bases lining up with TRBD1. From germline, CDR1 is MNHNS and CDR2 SASEGT. The V gene end was trimmed by 3 bases and the J gene end by 6 bases; junction bases not matched to a gene: 5. This CDR3 spans 14 amino acids. For the CDR3, the DNA is TGTGCCAGCAGTGACAGGGGGCTTAAGGATACGCAGTATTTT. The encoded protein is CASSDRGLKDTQYF.

This clonotype was seen repeatedly, ten times or more. The chain employs TRBV20-1 and TRBJ1-5; 8 bases map to TRBD1. This CDR3 has 14 residues. Trimming removed 3 bases from V and 3 bases from J; junction bases left unmatched: 4. Germline CDR1 DFQATT, CDR2 SNEGSKA (reference sequence). CDR3 region: CSASSGQVNQPQHF. CDR3 bases: TGCAGTGCTAGTTCGGGACAGGTCAATCAGCCCCAGCATTTT.

The table lists this clonotype with a few counts. A much larger clone is a single base away; this may be a read error. The chain employs TRBV20-1 and TRBJ2-3; TRBD2 might be the D (5 bases). Per germline, CDR1 DFQATT and CDR2 SNEGSKA (reference sequence). This CDR3 contains 16 residues. V gave up 3 bases and J gave up 2 bases, with 18 bases separating them. CDR3 amino acids: CSASVVSGVHTDTQYF. Written as DNA, the CDR3 is TGCAGTGCTAGTGTGGTGAGCGGAGTCCACACAGATACGCAGTATTTT.

In its sample, this clonotype was seen once. The chain uses TRBV6-1 and TRBJ2-7; D possibly corresponds to TRBD2 (6 bases). Germline V gives CDR1 MNHNS, CDR2 SASEGT. This CDR3 spans 16 amino acids. Trimming shortened V by 3 bases and J by 1 base, and 16 bases separated the two germline ends. DNA for the CDR3: TGTGCCAGCAGTGAGTTTTCGGCGGGACCTTCCTACGAGCAGTACTTC. Translated, it gives CASSEFSAGPSYEQYF.

In its sample, this clonotype was seen many times. The gene calls are TRBV20-1 and TRBJ2-7, with 8 bases aligning to TRBD2. After removal of 0 bases from V and 6 bases from J, the junction contained 10 bases not matched to a gene. Germline-derived CDR1 and CDR2 are DFQATT and SNEGSKA (reference sequence). The CDR3 sequence is 15 residues long. CDR3 in DNA: TGCAGTGCTAGAGATATACGGGGGGGCTCCGTCGAGCAGTACTTC. The encoded protein is CSARDIRGGSVEQYF.

Notes on this clonotype: One base away lies a much larger clone, so this may be a sequencing read error. This sequence joins TRBV20-1 and TRBJ2-1, with D uncertain. The CDR3 consists of 12 residues. From germline, CDR1 is DFQATT and CDR2 SNEGSKA (reference sequence). V lost 5 bases and J 6 bases, leaving 11 bases between the germline ends. The CDR3: CSAFPRSNEQFF. CDR3 coding DNA: TGCAGTGCTTTCCCCAGGAGCAATGAGCAGTTCTTC.